This section outlines one T cell receptor beta chain sequence together with its context. In germline, CDR1 is SQVTM, CDR2 ANQGSEA. Trimming removed 1 base from V and 1 base from J, with 11 bases in between. The CDR3 runs 14 residues. MiXCR was run by TCRdb on the RT-PCR reads, yielding one entry per CDR3 protein. The data hold around 650,000 distinct CDR3 sequences, with around a sixth observed a single time. The source of the sample is a study of response to subunit inactivated influenza vaccine. The gene calls are TRBV29-1 and TRBJ2-7, with D unclear. The sequence was collected from a man between 45 and 60 years old who received an inactivated influenza vaccine. The source was PBMCs from blood, collected about 13 days after vaccination. The CDR3 coding sequence is TGCAGCGTTGAAGGGTTGTGGGGATCCTACGAGCAGTACTTC. It yields the protein CSVEGLWGSYEQYF.